The 21 T cell receptor beta chains given below trace back to one sample, sequenced in a study of cytomegalovirus exposure and HLA in healthy donors. The PCR ran on 60 Vbeta and 13 Jbeta primers. Produced via immunoSEQ multiplex PCR; TCRdb's table is partial and in-frame only. This sample has over 85,000 clones, with around 82% found just once. Sequencing was carried out using PBMCs. The source of these receptors is a man in his forties in good health and CMV-seropositive.

V is TRBV30 and J is TRBJ1-2; D perhaps matches TRBD1 (5 bases). Deletions cut 2 bases from V and 8 bases from J, with 18 bases between. Germline loops: CDR1 GTSNPN, CDR2 SVGIG (reference sequence). The CDR3 is 14 amino acids. The CDR3 region has the DNA TGTGCCTGGAGTTGGGGCGGGGTCCCCGGCGGCTACACCTTC. This codes for CAWSWGGVPGGYTF.

The genes are TRBV2 and TRBJ1-2; TRBD1 matches 10 bases. Per the germline V gene, CDR1 is SNHLY and CDR2 is FYNNEI. The CDR3 loop spans 12 amino acids. The ends lost 6 bases at V and 7 bases at J; junction bases unmatched: 2. CDR3 nucleotide sequence: TGTGCCAGCAGAGACAGGGGGCCTGGCTACACCTTC. Translating it yields CASRDRGPGYTF.

CDR3 region: CASSAGQGVGPQHF. CDR3 nucleotides: TGTGCCAGCAGCGCCGGACAGGGAGTGGGGCCCCAGCATTTT. The chain carries TRBV9 and TRBJ1-5; 8 positions match TRBD1. Per germline, CDR1 SGDLS and CDR2 YYNGEE. After removal of 3 bases from V and 9 bases from J, the junction contained 8 bases not matched to a gene. The CDR3 consists of 14 residues.

The chain links TRBV2 to TRBJ1-2; D gene unclear. The CDR3 sequence is 14 residues long. Trimming took 3 bases from V and 1 from J, leaving 9 bases between them. Germline V gene data show CDR1 as SNHLY and CDR2 as FYNNEI. The CDR3 DNA reads TGTGCCAGCAGTGAGGTCGGTTATAACTATGGCTACACCTTC. It translates to CASSEVGYNYGYTF.

The chain combines TRBV6-5 with TRBJ2-7; maybe TRBD1 (5 bases). Germline CDR1 is MNHEY and CDR2 is SVGAGI. The CDR3 sequence is 15 residues long. The V gene lost 6 bases and the J gene lost 3 bases, with 18 bases spanning the gap. This CDR3 is CASSAPLAGNYEQYF. CDR3 DNA: TGTGCCAGCAGCGCGCCTCTGGCAGGGAACTACGAGCAGTACTTC.

V gene TRBV28 combines with J gene TRBJ1-2; the match to TRBD1 covers 7 bases. V lost 1 base, J lost 7 bases, and 9 bases stayed unmatched. The CDR3 covers 15 residues. Per germline, CDR1 MDHEN and CDR2 SYDVKM. The CDR3 region is CASSLSIQGPGGYTF. In nucleotides, the CDR3 is TGTGCCAGCAGTTTATCAATACAGGGGCCCGGTGGCTACACCTTC.

The chain uses TRBV5-1 and TRBJ2-1; no definite D call. V dropped 4 bases and J dropped 0 bases, with 8 bases sitting between them. Germline CDR1 SGHRS, CDR2 YFSETQ. CDR3 length: 14 residues. The chain's CDR3 is CASSLESSYNEQFF. In DNA, the CDR3 is TGCGCCAGCAGCCTGGAGAGCTCCTACAATGAGCAGTTCTTC.

The genes are TRBV10-3 and TRBJ1-1, with 8 bases identical to TRBD1. The CDR3 has 15 amino acids. Germline CDR1 reads ENHRY; CDR2 reads SYGVKD. V lost 3 bases and J lost 5; bases outside the gene matches: 8. This CDR3 is CAISESPGGRTEAFF. CDR3 in DNA: TGTGCCATCAGTGAAAGTCCAGGGGGCAGGACTGAAGCTTTCTTT.

Remarks on this clone: The germline gene is not matched at one end of the junction; a read error may be the cause. The J gene is TRBJ2-6, the V gene TRBV5-1; TRBD1 matches at 10 bases. The germline CDR1 and CDR2 sequences are SGHRS and YFSETQ. CDR3 length: 16 residues. In nucleotides, the CDR3 is TGCGCCAGCAGCTATGGGACAGGGGTCGGGGCCAACGGCCTGACTTTC. This codes for CASSYGTGVGANGLTF.

The V call is TRBV2, the J call TRBJ1-2; the match to TRBD1 covers 8 bases. CDR1 SNHLY and CDR2 FYNNEI come from the germline V gene. The CDR3 is made up of 14 amino acids. V gave up 5 bases and J gave up 13 bases; unmatched junction bases: 15. CDR3: CASSPGQADGRCTF. The CDR3, as DNA: TGTGCCAGCAGTCCGGGACAGGCTGACGGTCGGTGCACCTTC. The entire variable domain, with the rest obtained from reference TRBV2 and TRBJ1-2, is as follows: EPEVTQTPSHQVTQMGQEVILRCVPISNHLYFYWYRQILGQKVEFLVSFYNNEISEKSEIFDDQFSVERPDGSNFTLKIRSTKLEDSAMYFCASSPGQADGRCTFGSGTRLTVV.

This clone has more than one count but fewer than ten. The chain is built from TRBV2 and TRBJ2-7; 10 nucleotides align to TRBD2. Germline loops: CDR1 SNHLY, CDR2 FYNNEI. After removal of 3 bases from V and 8 bases from J, the junction contained 10 bases not matched to a gene. This CDR3 region has 15 residues. DNA for the CDR3: TGTGCCAGCAGTGAGGAAAGCGGGGGGGAAAGGCAGCAGTACTTC. Its protein product is CASSEESGGERQQYF.

This clone was counted a few times. The chain couples TRBV25-1 to TRBJ2-6, with 11 positions matching TRBD1. V shed 7 bases and J 4 bases; nucleotides not matched to a gene: 9. CDR1 and CDR2 (germline): MGHDK, SYGVNS. The CDR3 sequence is 17 residues long. CDR3 sequence (DNA): TGTGCCAGCAACCCGGGACAGGGGGTTTCCGGGGCCAACGTCCTGACTTTC. Translating gives CASNPGQGVSGANVLTF. Full variable domain (remainder filled in from reference TRBV25-1 and TRBJ2-6): EADIYQTPRYLVIGTGKKITLECSQTMGHDKMYWYQQDPGMELHLIHYSYGVNSTEKGDLSSESTVSRIRTEHFPLTLESARPSHTSQYLCASNPGQGVSGANVLTFGAGSRLTVL.

The chain is built from TRBV5-6 and TRBJ2-3; TRBD2 matches 15 bases. The CDR3 contains 14 residues. Germline CDR1 SGHDT, CDR2 YYEEEE. Germline trimming cut 3 bases from V and 8 bases from J; bases unmatched to any gene: 1. The CDR3 DNA is TGTGCCAGCAGCTCGGGACTAGCGGGAGGTACGCAGTATTTT. Protein sequence: CASSSGLAGGTQYF.

The chain links TRBV9 to TRBJ1-3, with TRBD1 identical over 9 bases. The germline V gene has CDR1 SGDLS and CDR2 YYNGEE. The CDR3 covers 16 residues. The ends lost 2 bases at V and 1 base at J; junction bases unmatched: 4. The CDR3 loop reads CASSVGTGWSGNTIYF. The CDR3 DNA reads TGTGCCAGCAGCGTCGGGACAGGGTGGTCTGGAAACACCATATATTTT.

This chain links TRBV4-2 with TRBJ2-2, with 7 bases identical to TRBD1. Trimming removed 3 bases from V and 0 bases from J; junction bases left unmatched: 4. The CDR3 totals 16 residues. Germline V gene lookup returns CDR1 LGHNA and CDR2 YNFKEQ. The CDR3, as DNA: TGTGCCAGCAGCCAGAACAGGGGCGCGAACACCGGGGAGCTGTTTTTT. Translating gives CASSQNRGANTGELFF.

As to this clone: Sequence at one end of the junction differs from germline and may be a read error. The chain couples TRBV30 to TRBJ2-4; a weak D match, TRBD2 (5 bases). The CDR3 has 14 residues. From germline, CDR1 is GTSNPN and CDR2 SVGIG (reference sequence). Written as DNA, the CDR3 is TGTGCCTGGAGGGAGAGAGGGAGCAAAAACAGTCAGTACTTC. Translating it yields CAWRERGSKNSQYF.

In this sample, this clone turned up once. This chain uses TRBV7-7 with TRBJ1-2; maybe TRBD1 (5 bases). CDR1 is SSHAT and CDR2 is FNYEAQ in the germline V gene (reference sequence). V was trimmed by 1 base and J by 7 bases, leaving 16 bases between them. CDR3 length: 15 residues. The CDR3: CASSLEGVLALGYTF. The DNA for the CDR3 is TGTGCCAGCAGCTTAGAAGGGGTCCTGGCGCTTGGCTACACCTTC. Supplemented by reference TRBV7-7 and TRBJ1-2, the full variable domain reads GAGVSQSPRYKVTKRGQDVTLRCDPISSHATLYWYQQALGQGPEFLTYFNYEAQPDKSGLPSDRFSAERPEGSISTLTIQRTEQRDSAMYRCASSLEGVLALGYTFGSGTRLTVV.

This clone was counted between two and nine times. This chain joins TRBV10-3 and TRBJ2-3, with a possible D match to TRBD2 (7 bases). Germline values: CDR1 ENHRY, CDR2 SYGVKD. The CDR3 is made up of 17 amino acids. The ends were cut back, 4 bases at V and 0 bases at J, with 17 bases in the middle. CDR3 in amino acids: CAISGTAGRPSTDTQYF. In DNA form, the CDR3 reads TGTGCCATCAGTGGGACAGCCGGGAGGCCTAGCACAGATACGCAGTATTTT.

The chain links TRBV4-1 to TRBJ1-4; D might be TRBD1 (6 bases). The CDR3 sequence is 16 residues long. Trimming stripped 0 bases from V and 7 bases from J, with 15 bases between. CDR1 and CDR2 from the germline V gene are MGHRA and YSYEKL. CDR3 bases: TGCGCCAGCAGCCAAGATAGGGGGATTAGCAGTGAAAAACTGTTTTTT. It encodes CASSQDRGISSEKLFF.

This chain joins TRBV9 and TRBJ1-1, with TRBD1 as a possible D gene (5 bases). The germline gives CDR1 SGDLS, CDR2 YYNGEE. The CDR3 extends over 16 amino acids. Trimming stripped 0 bases from V and 5 bases from J, with 17 bases between. CDR3 bases: TGTGCCAGCAGCGTAGACGAGGTGCGGGGGGGAACTGAAGCTTTCTTT. Protein sequence: CASSVDEVRGGTEAFF.

The chain has TRBV6-5 and TRBJ2-3; D is possibly TRBD1 (5 bases). The V and J ends lost 2 bases and 2 bases respectively, with 11 bases between them. Germline V gene sequence: CDR1 MNHEY, CDR2 SVGAGI. CDR3 size: 15 residues. CDR3 protein: CASSYRGTDTDTQYF. DNA for the CDR3: TGTGCCAGCAGTTACAGGGGCACGGACACAGATACGCAGTATTTT.